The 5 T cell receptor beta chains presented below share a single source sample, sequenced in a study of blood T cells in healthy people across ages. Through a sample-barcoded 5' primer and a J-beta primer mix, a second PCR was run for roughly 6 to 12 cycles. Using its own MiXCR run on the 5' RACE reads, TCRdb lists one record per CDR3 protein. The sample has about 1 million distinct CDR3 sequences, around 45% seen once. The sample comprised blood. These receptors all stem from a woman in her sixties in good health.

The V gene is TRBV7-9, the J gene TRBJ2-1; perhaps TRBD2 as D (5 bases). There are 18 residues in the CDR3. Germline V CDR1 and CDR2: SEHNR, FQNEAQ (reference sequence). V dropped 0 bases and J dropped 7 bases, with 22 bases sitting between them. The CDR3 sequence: CASSLAWLAKGEGNEQFF. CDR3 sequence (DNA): TGTGCCAGCAGCTTAGCGTGGTTGGCCAAGGGAGAGGGAAATGAGCAGTTCTTC. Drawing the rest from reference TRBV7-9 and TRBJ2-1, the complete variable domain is DTGVSQNPRHKITKRGQNVTFRCDPISEHNRLYWYRQTLGQGPEFLTYFQNEAQLEKSRLLSDRFSAERPKGSFSTLEIQRTEQGDSAMYLCASSLAWLAKGEGNEQFFGPGTRLTVL.

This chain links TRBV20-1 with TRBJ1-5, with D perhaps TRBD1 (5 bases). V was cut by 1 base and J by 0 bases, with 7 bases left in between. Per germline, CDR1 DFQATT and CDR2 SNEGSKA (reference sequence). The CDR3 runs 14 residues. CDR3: CSARVDNSNQPQHF. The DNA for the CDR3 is TGCAGTGCTAGAGTGGACAATAGCAATCAGCCCCAGCATTTT.

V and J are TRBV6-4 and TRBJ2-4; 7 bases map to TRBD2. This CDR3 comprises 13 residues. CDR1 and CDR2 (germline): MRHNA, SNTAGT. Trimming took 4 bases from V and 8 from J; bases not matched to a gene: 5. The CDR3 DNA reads TGTGCCAGCAGTGTAGGGGCGGGGGACATTCAGTACTTC. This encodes CASSVGAGDIQYF.

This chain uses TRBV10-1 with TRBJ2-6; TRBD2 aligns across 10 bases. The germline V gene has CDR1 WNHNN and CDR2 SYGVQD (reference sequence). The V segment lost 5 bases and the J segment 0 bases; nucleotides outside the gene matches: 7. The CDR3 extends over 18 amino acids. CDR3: CASSSNLAGDSGANVLTF. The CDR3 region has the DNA TGCGCCAGCAGTAGTAATCTAGCGGGGGACTCTGGGGCCAACGTCCTGACTTTC.

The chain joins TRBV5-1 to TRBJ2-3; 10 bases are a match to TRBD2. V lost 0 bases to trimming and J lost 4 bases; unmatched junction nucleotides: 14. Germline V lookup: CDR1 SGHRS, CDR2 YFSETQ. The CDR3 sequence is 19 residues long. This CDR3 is CASSLDPGGIAGGSDTQYF. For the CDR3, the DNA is TGCGCCAGCAGCTTGGATCCGGGGGGAATAGCGGGAGGCTCAGATACGCAGTATTTT. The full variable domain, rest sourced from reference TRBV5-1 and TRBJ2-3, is KAGVTQTPRYLIKTRGQQVTLSCSPISGHRSVSWYQQTPGQGLQFLFEYFSETQRNKGNFPGRFSGRQFSNSRSEMNVSTLELGDSALYLCASSLDPGGIAGGSDTQYFGPGTRLTVL.